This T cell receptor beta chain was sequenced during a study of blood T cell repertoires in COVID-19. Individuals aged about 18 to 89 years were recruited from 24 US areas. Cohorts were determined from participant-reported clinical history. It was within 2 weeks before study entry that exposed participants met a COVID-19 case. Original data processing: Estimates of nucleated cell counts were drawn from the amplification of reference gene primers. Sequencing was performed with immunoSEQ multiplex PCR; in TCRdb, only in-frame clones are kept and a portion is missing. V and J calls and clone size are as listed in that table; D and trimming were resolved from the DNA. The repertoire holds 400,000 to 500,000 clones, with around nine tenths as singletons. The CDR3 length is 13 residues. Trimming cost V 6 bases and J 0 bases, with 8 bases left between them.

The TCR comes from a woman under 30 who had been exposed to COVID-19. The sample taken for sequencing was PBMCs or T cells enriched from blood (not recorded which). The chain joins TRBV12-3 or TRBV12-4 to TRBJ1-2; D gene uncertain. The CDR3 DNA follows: TGTGCCAGCAGCGCGGGAGCTAACTATGGCTACACCTTC. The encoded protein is CASSAGANYGYTF.